This paragraph reports one T cell receptor beta chain. Antigen unknown. These data belong to a study of brain T cells in children with intractable seizures. Whole-study findings and limits: Absence of clones before surgery may stem from lower sequencing depth. HCMV serostatus was not known, and viral specificity came from CDR3 similarity only.

Documented time point: blood from clinic visit 5 months post-surgery; TSC patient then seizure free. The sequenced cases were selected for having the highest brain T cell transcript signatures. Pre-surgery treatment included at least one anti-epileptic drug. Sequencing used immunoSEQ multiplex PCR; TCRdb keeps in-frame clones, though not all of them. The sample yields approximately 330,000 clones, about 93% seen once. The CDR3 totals 12 residues. V lost 0 bases to trimming and J lost 8 bases, with 5 bases between them. The source material was peripheral blood, sampled 4 to 6 months after surgery. The sequence was obtained from a boy under two years old with tuberous sclerosis and intractable seizures. The chain links TRBV23-1 to TRBJ2-1; D unclear. TRBV23-1 is sorted into the ORF group, with uncertain function. CDR3 sequence: CASSQSWHEQFF. For the CDR3, the DNA is TGCGCCAGCAGTCAATCATGGCATGAGCAGTTCTTC.